The clone carrying this T cell receptor beta chain was observed a single time. The ends lost 0 bases at V and 7 bases at J; junction bases unmatched: 11. The CDR3 spans 16 residues. CDR1 and CDR2 (germline): SGHVS, FQNEAQ. Profiling relied on immunoSEQ multiplex PCR, and the TCRdb table lists in-frame clones only, not all of them. The repertoire includes about 210,000 clones, 75% to 85% of them detected once, and nearly 9.5% sits in the top ten. This sample was taken from a study of blood T cell repertoires in COVID-19. Study in general: Italy, Spain and the United States were the sources of the convalescent and acute COVID-19 samples.

This receptor was identified in a man aged 40-49 years who had recovered from COVID-19. V gene TRBV7-8 combines with J gene TRBJ1-2, with 7 bases matching TRBD1. Sequencing used PBMCs or T cells enriched from blood (not recorded which). The CDR3 region has the DNA TGTGCCAGCAGCTTAGCGGATCCGGGACAGCTACGTGGCTACACCTTC. It codes for CASSLADPGQLRGYTF.